This T cell receptor (beta chain) was found in a study of T cell repertoires in cytomegalovirus infection. As for the study in general: Recently described HLA-C-restricted plus well-studied HLA-B-restricted CMV epitopes were used. CMV infection and matching HLA type were both indicated by public TCR beta signatures.

This clonotype was seen more than once but under ten times. The antigen is not known. From the reads, TCRdb called clonotypes with MiXCR, one entry per CDR3 protein. The repertoire holds 650,000 to 900,000 distinct CDR3 sequences, with approximately 29% as singletons. The CDR3 spans 13 residues. V lost 2 bases and J lost 8, with 12 bases in between. The rearrangement uses TRBV12-3 or TRBV12-4 and TRBJ1-2; no clear D gene. This clonotype was obtained from a human donor in good health (CMV status not recorded). Some clones in this sample may be carry-over from other donors' samples. Sequences were derived from cultured CD8+ T cells from PBMCs, sampled from culture after CMV antigen stimulation. The CDR3 spells CASSLTDVYGYTF. As DNA, the CDR3 is TGTGCCAGCAGTTTAACAGATGTGTACGGCTACACCTTC.